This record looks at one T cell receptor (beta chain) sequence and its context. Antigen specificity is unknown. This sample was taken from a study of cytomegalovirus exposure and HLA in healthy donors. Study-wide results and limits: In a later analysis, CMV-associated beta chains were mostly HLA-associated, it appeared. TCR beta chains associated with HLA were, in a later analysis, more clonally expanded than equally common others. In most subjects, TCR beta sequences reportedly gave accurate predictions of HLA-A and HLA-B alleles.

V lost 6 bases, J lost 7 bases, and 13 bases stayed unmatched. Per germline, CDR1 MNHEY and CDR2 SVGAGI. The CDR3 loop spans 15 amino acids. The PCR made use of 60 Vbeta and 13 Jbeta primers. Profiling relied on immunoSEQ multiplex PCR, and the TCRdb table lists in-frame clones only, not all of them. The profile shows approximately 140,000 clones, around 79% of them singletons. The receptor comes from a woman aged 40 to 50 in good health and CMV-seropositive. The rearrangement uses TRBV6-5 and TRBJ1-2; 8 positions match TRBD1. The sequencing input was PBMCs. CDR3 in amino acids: CASRPLSTGVFGYTF. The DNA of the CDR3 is TGTGCCAGCAGGCCACTCTCGACAGGGGTTTTTGGCTACACCTTC.